This entry concerns a single T cell receptor (beta chain). Its matching antigen is unknown. The sample originates from a study of CD8 T cells in ankylosing spondylitis. Notes on the study in general: It appeared that ankylosing spondylitis blood was characterized by a TCR beta motif of several highly homologous variants. Disease-associated clones were reportedly significantly overrepresented in matched ankylosing spondylitis synovial fluid. CD8+ cells made up the disease-linked clones, which were relatively rare in peripheral blood. Prior work had noted some motif variants in reactive arthritis blood and synovial fluid.

Libraries for TCR beta were made by quantitative 5'-RACE with molecular barcodes. Each CDR3 protein gets one entry after TCRdb re-called the 5' RACE reads with MiXCR. This sample has approximately 440,000 distinct CDR3 sequences, with approximately 17% found just once. Germline CDR1 is KGHSH and CDR2 is LQKENI. V gave up 0 bases and J gave up 3 bases, with 12 bases separating them. The CDR3 contains 17 residues. Sequenced: blood, either unsorted or a sorted T cell fraction (not recorded which). This TCR came from a male donor with ankylosing spondylitis. J is TRBJ2-6 and V is TRBV18; perhaps TRBD1 as D (5 bases). The CDR3 protein is CASSPPARVYGANVLTF. CDR3 DNA sequence: TGTGCCAGCTCACCACCCGCCAGGGTGTATGGGGCCAACGTCCTGACTTTC.